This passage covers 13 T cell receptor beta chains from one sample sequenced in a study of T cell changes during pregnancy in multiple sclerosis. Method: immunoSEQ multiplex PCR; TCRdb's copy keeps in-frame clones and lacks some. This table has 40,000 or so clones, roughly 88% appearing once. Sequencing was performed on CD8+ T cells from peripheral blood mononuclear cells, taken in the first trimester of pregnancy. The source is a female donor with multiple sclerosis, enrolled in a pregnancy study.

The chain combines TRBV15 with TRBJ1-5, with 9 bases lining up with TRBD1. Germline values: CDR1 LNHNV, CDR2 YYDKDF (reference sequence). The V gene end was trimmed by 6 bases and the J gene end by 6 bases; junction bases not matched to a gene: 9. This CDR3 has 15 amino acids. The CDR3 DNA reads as TGTGCCACCAGAGAGGGGACAGGGAGCGTTCAGCCCCAGCATTTT. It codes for CATREGTGSVQPQHF.

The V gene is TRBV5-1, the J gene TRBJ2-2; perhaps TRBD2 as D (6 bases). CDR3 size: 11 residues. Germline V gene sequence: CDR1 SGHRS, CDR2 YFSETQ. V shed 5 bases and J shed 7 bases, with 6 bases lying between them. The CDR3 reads CASRGGGELFF. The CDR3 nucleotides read TGCGCCAGCAGGGGAGGCGGGGAGCTGTTTTTT.

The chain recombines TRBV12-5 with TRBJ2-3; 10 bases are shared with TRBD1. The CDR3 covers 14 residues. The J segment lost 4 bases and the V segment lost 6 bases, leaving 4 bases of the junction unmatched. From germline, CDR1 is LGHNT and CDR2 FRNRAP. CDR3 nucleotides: TGTGCTAGTGGGCTAGGACAGGGGGCAGATACGCAGTATTTT. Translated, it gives CASGLGQGADTQYF.

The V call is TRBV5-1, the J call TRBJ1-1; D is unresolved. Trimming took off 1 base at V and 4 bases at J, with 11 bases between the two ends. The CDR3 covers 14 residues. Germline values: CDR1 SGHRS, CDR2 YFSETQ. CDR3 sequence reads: CASSLTGSGTEAFF. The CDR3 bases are TGCGCCAGCAGCTTGACCGGGAGTGGCACTGAAGCTTTCTTT.

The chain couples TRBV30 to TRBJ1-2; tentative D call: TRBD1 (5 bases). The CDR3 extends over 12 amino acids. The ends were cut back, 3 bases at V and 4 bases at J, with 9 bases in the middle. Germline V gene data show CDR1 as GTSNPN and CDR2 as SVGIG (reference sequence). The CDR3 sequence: CAWSGGGYGYTF. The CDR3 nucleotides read TGTGCCTGGAGCGGGGGGGGCTATGGCTACACCTTC.

CDR3 bases: TGTGCCTCAAAGGGTGGAGGGAGCACTGAAGCTTTCTTT. Translation: CASKGGGSTEAFF. V gene TRBV19 combines with J gene TRBJ1-1; no firm D call. The CDR3 spans 13 residues. CDR1 and CDR2 from the germline V gene are LNHDA and SQIVND (reference sequence). With 11 bases removed from V and 4 bases from J, the gap between germline ends came to 17 bases.

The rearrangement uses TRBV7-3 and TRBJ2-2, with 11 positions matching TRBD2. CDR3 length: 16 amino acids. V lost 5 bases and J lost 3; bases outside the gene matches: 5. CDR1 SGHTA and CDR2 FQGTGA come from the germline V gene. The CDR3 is CASSDSGGADTGELFF. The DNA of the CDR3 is TGTGCCAGCAGCGATAGCGGGGGGGCCGACACCGGGGAGCTGTTTTTT.

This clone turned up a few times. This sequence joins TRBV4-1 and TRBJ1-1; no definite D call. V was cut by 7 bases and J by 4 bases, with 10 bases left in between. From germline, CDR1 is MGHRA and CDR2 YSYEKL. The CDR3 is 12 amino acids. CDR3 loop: CASNSAGTEAFF. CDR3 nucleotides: TGCGCCAGCAATTCGGCGGGCACTGAAGCTTTCTTT.

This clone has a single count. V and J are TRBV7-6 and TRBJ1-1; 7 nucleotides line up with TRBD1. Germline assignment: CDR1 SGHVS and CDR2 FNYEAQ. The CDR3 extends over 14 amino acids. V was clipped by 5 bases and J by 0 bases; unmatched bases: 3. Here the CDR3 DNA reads TGTGCCAGCAGCCCGGGACAGATGAACACTGAAGCTTTCTTT. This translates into CASSPGQMNTEAFF. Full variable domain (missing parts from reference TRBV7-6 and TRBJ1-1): GAGVSQSPRYKVTKRGQDVALRCDPISGHVSLYWYRQALGQGPEFLTYFNYEAQQDKSGLPNDRFSAERPEGSISTLTIQRTEQRDSAMYRCASSPGQMNTEAFFGQGTRLTVV.

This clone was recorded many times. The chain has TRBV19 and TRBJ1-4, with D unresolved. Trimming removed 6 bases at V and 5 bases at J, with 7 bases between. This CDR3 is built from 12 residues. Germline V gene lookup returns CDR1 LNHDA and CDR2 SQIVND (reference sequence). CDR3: CASRTGNEKLFF. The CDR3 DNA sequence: TGTGCCAGTAGAACCGGGAATGAAAAACTGTTTTTT.

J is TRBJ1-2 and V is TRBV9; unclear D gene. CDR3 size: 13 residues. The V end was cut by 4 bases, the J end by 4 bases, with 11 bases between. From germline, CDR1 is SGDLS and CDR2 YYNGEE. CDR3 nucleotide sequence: TGTGCCAGCAGCCTCCCCACTCCCTATGGCTACACCTTC. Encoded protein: CASSLPTPYGYTF.

CDR3 sequence: CASSVDSYNEQFF. The CDR3 DNA follows: TGTGCCAGCAGCGTGGACAGCTACAATGAGCAGTTCTTC. The V gene is TRBV9, the J gene TRBJ2-1; possibly TRBD1 for D (6 bases). The CDR3 is 13 residues long. V was clipped by 2 bases and J by 3 bases, with 6 bases between them. Per the germline V gene, CDR1 is SGDLS and CDR2 is YYNGEE.

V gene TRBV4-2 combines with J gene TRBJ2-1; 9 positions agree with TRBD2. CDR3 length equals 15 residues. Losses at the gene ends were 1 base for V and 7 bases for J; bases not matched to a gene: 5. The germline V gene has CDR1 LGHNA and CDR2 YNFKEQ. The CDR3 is CASSQAAGGPNEQFF. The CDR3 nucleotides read TGTGCCAGCAGCCAAGCTGCGGGGGGGCCGAATGAGCAGTTCTTC.